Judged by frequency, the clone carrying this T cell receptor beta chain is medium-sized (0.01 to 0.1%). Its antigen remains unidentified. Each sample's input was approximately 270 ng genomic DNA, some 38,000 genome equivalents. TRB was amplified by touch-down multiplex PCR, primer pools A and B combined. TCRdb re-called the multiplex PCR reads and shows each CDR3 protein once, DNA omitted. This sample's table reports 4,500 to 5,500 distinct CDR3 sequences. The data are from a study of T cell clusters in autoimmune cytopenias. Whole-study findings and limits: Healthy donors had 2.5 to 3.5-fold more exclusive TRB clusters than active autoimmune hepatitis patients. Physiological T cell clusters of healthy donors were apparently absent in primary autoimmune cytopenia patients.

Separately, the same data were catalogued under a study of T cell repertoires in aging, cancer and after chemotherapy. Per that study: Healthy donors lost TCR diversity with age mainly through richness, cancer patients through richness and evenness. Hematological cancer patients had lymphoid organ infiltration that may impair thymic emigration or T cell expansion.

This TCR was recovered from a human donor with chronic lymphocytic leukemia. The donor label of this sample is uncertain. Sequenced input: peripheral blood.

This CDR3 is CASSPPSGGSKAGELFF. The gene calls are TRBV11-3 and TRBJ2-2; TCRdb names TRBD2, which stays unverified in the absence of DNA. The CDR3 is 17 residues long. Germline CDR1 reads SGHNT; CDR2 reads YENEEA.